A selection of T cell receptor beta chains follows, all from one sample in a study of cytomegalovirus exposure and HLA in healthy donors. Sequencing was performed with immunoSEQ multiplex PCR; in TCRdb, only in-frame clones are kept and a portion is missing. This sample's clone table lists roughly 100,000 clones. What was sequenced was PBMCs. Every receptor here comes from a man between 50 and 59 years old in good health and CMV-seronegative. The CDR3 runs from the conserved cysteine through the conserved F or W. D genes are given only for firm matches.

D gene: .; J gene: TRBJ1-1; V gene: TRBV18; CDR3 protein: CASSLTRDTGTEAFF; CDR3 DNA: TGTGCCAGCTCACTTACCCGGGACACGGGGACTGAAGCTTTCTTT
D gene: TRBD1; J gene: TRBJ1-3; V gene: TRBV25-1; CDR3 protein: CASSRTGAGNTIYF; CDR3 DNA: TGTGCCAGCAGCAGGACAGGGGCTGGAAACACCATATATTTT
D gene: .; J gene: TRBJ1-5; V gene: TRBV18; CDR3 protein: CASSPGLDNQPQHF; CDR3 DNA: TGTGCCAGCTCACCAGGCCTTGACAATCAGCCCCAGCATTTT
D gene: TRBD1; J gene: TRBJ2-7; V gene: TRBV7-9; CDR3 protein: CASSQGQPTTYEQYF; CDR3 DNA: TGTGCCAGCAGCCAGGGACAGCCGACAACCTACGAGCAGTACTTC
D gene: .; J gene: TRBJ2-5; V gene: TRBV10-3; CDR3 protein: CAISVGLQETQYF; CDR3 DNA: TGTGCCATCAGTGTTGGGCTCCAAGAGACCCAGTACTTC
D gene: TRBD2; J gene: TRBJ2-1; V gene: TRBV10-3; CDR3 protein: CAISEGLAGPSSYNEQFF; CDR3 DNA: TGTGCCATCAGTGAAGGACTAGCGGGGCCCAGCTCCTACAATGAGCAGTTCTTC
D gene: TRBD2; J gene: TRBJ2-7; V gene: TRBV7-2; CDR3 protein: CASSSGASGYEQYF; CDR3 DNA: TGTGCCAGCAGCTCCGGGGCTAGCGGCTACGAGCAGTACTTC
D gene: .; J gene: TRBJ1-1; V gene: TRBV6-6; CDR3 protein: CASSYVANTEAFF; CDR3 DNA: TGTGCCAGCAGTTACGTGGCTAACACTGAAGCTTTCTTT
D gene: TRBD1; J gene: TRBJ1-4; V gene: TRBV2; CDR3 protein: CASRGDREVEKLFF; CDR3 DNA: TGTGCCAGCAGGGGGGACAGGGAAGTAGAAAAACTGTTTTTT
D gene: .; J gene: TRBJ2-7; V gene: TRBV7-8; CDR3 protein: CASSLPGGQREQYF; CDR3 DNA: TGTGCCAGCAGCTTACCCGGCGGGCAGAGGGAGCAGTACTTC
D gene: TRBD1; J gene: TRBJ1-2; V gene: TRBV7-2; CDR3 protein: CASSSWTGVYGYTF; CDR3 DNA: TGTGCCAGCAGCTCCTGGACAGGGGTCTATGGCTACACCTTC
D gene: TRBD1; J gene: TRBJ1-1; V gene: TRBV27; CDR3 protein: CASSLGTGANTEAFF; CDR3 DNA: TGTGCCAGCAGTTTAGGGACAGGGGCGAACACTGAAGCTTTCTTT
D gene: TRBD1; J gene: TRBJ1-3; V gene: TRBV7-9; CDR3 protein: CASSVAGTGGNTIYF; CDR3 DNA: TGTGCCAGCAGCGTCGCCGGGACAGGGGGAAACACCATATATTTT
D gene: TRBD1; J gene: TRBJ2-7; V gene: TRBV29-1; CDR3 protein: CSVGQGAAYEQYF; CDR3 DNA: TGCAGCGTTGGTCAGGGGGCCGCCTACGAGCAGTACTTC
D gene: TRBD1; J gene: TRBJ1-4; V gene: TRBV5-4; CDR3 protein: CATSHWTGREKLFF; CDR3 DNA: TGTGCCACCTCCCACTGGACAGGGAGGGAAAAACTGTTTTTT
D gene: TRBD1; J gene: TRBJ1-2; V gene: TRBV19; CDR3 protein: CASSSGGAHPYGYTF; CDR3 DNA: TGTGCCAGTAGTTCAGGGGGCGCGCATCCCTATGGCTACACCTTC
D gene: TRBD1; J gene: TRBJ2-1; V gene: TRBV11-2; CDR3 protein: CASSWTGQNEQFF; CDR3 DNA: TGTGCCAGCAGCTGGACAGGGCAAAATGAGCAGTTCTTC
D gene: TRBD1; J gene: TRBJ1-4; V gene: TRBV5-1; CDR3 protein: CASSFSGTGDFNEKLFF; CDR3 DNA: TGCGCCAGCAGCTTCTCCGGGACAGGGGACTTTAATGAAAAACTGTTTTTT
D gene: .; J gene: TRBJ2-1; V gene: TRBV5-1; CDR3 protein: CASSRSGSTYNEQFF; CDR3 DNA: TGCGCCAGCAGCCGGAGCGGGTCAACCTACAATGAGCAGTTCTTC
D gene: TRBD1; J gene: TRBJ1-5; V gene: TRBV11-2; CDR3 protein: CASSLEGQFNQPQHF; CDR3 DNA: TGTGCCAGCAGCTTAGAGGGACAGTTCAATCAGCCCCAGCATTTT
D gene: .; J gene: TRBJ1-1; V gene: TRBV6-6; CDR3 protein: CASVGGGGNTEAFF; CDR3 DNA: TGTGCCAGCGTCGGAGGGGGGGGGAACACTGAAGCTTTCTTT
D gene: .; J gene: TRBJ1-5; V gene: TRBV29-1; CDR3 protein: CSVTDSFNQPQHF; CDR3 DNA: TGCAGCGTAACGGACAGTTTCAATCAGCCCCAGCATTTT
D gene: TRBD1; J gene: TRBJ1-1; V gene: TRBV11-2; CDR3 protein: CASSYWTGPNTEAFF; CDR3 DNA: TGTGCCAGCAGCTACTGGACAGGCCCGAACACTGAAGCTTTCTTT
D gene: TRBD1; J gene: TRBJ2-7; V gene: TRBV7-9; CDR3 protein: CASSPRGTGRSYEQYF; CDR3 DNA: TGTGCCAGCAGCCCCAGGGGGACAGGCCGATCCTACGAGCAGTACTTC
D gene: TRBD1; J gene: TRBJ2-1; V gene: TRBV7-9; CDR3 protein: CASSRQGETYNEQFF; CDR3 DNA: TGTGCCAGCAGCCGTCAGGGGGAAACCTACAATGAGCAGTTCTTC
D gene: TRBD1; J gene: TRBJ2-7; V gene: TRBV5-4; CDR3 protein: CASSKGQSYEQYF; CDR3 DNA: TGTGCCAGCAGCAAGGGACAGTCTTACGAGCAGTACTTC
D gene: TRBD2; J gene: TRBJ2-3; V gene: TRBV2; CDR3 protein: CASSLGPAGGDTQYF; CDR3 DNA: TGTGCCAGCAGCTTAGGGCCGGCGGGAGGAGATACGCAGTATTTT
D gene: .; J gene: TRBJ1-2; V gene: TRBV5-6; CDR3 protein: CASSLVQGYGYTF; CDR3 DNA: TGTGCCAGCAGCTTGGTACAGGGTTATGGCTACACCTTC
D gene: TRBD2; J gene: TRBJ2-4; V gene: TRBV27; CDR3 protein: CASSGSGGAKNIQYF; CDR3 DNA: TGTGCCAGCAGTGGGAGCGGGGGGGCGAAAAACATTCAGTACTTC
D gene: .; J gene: TRBJ1-1; V gene: TRBV4-1; CDR3 protein: CASSPYGGEAFF; CDR3 DNA: TGCGCCAGCAGCCCGTACGGGGGTGAAGCTTTCTTT
D gene: .; J gene: TRBJ2-3; V gene: TRBV5-1; CDR3 protein: CASSLAFDTRSTDTQYF; CDR3 DNA: TGCGCCAGCAGCCTGGCTTTCGACACACGTAGCACAGATACGCAGTATTTT
D gene: .; J gene: TRBJ2-1; V gene: TRBV25-1; CDR3 protein: CASSGLGAPTSDNEQFF; CDR3 DNA: TGTGCCAGCAGTGGACTTGGGGCGCCCACCTCGGACAATGAGCAGTTCTTC
D gene: .; J gene: TRBJ1-1; V gene: TRBV7-2; CDR3 protein: CASRGRTEAFF; CDR3 DNA: TGTGCCAGCAGGGGGCGGACTGAAGCTTTCTTT
D gene: .; J gene: TRBJ1-2; V gene: TRBV5-3; CDR3 protein: CARSLAEYEGIEGYTF; CDR3 DNA: TGTGCCAGAAGCTTGGCCGAGTATGAGGGTATTGAGGGCTACACCTTC
D gene: .; J gene: TRBJ1-3; V gene: TRBV5-6; CDR3 protein: CASSLGLSGGRRNTIYF; CDR3 DNA: TGTGCCAGCAGCTTAGGTCTTTCCGGAGGCAGACGAAACACCATATATTTT
D gene: TRBD1; J gene: TRBJ1-5; V gene: TRBV7-9; CDR3 protein: CASSIDRVVGNQPQHF; CDR3 DNA: TGTGCCAGCAGCATCGACAGGGTTGTGGGCAATCAGCCCCAGCATTTT